Below are 24 T cell receptor beta chains sequenced from a single sample in a study of blood T cell repertoires in COVID-19 (dated by TCRdb to about 2020). Library preparation used the immunoSEQ multiplex PCR assay. Here the immuneACCESS table is served through TCRdb, limited to in-frame sequences with V and J called. Missing clones are a known gap in these copies; in checked studies unresolved V genes cover under half, and the rest lacks a known reason. The sample contains 95,000 to 100,000 clones, roughly 92% of them found a single time. The ten largest clonotypes hold 5.7% of the sample. Sequences were obtained from peripheral blood. Source of these receptors: a man aged 50 to 59 with active COVID-19.

The rearrangement uses TRBV11-2 and TRBJ1-2, with 7 bases identical to TRBD1. The CDR3 covers 14 residues. With V trimmed by 3 bases and J by 2 bases, 3 bases remained unmatched. In germline, CDR1 is SGHAT, CDR2 FQNNGV. CDR3 DNA: TGTGCCAGCAGCTTCGCAGGGGGGAACTATGGCTACACCTTC. Protein sequence: CASSFAGGNYGYTF.

The chain employs TRBV2 and TRBJ1-6; TRBD1 aligns across 9 bases. The CDR3 is 12 amino acids. J was trimmed by 14 bases and V by 6 bases; bases with no gene match: 5. The germline V gene has CDR1 SNHLY and CDR2 FYNNEI. This chain's CDR3 is CASRSDRGTLHF. CDR3 DNA sequence: TGTGCCAGCAGGTCTGACAGGGGGACCCTCCACTTT.

CDR3 coding DNA: TGTGCCAGCAGCTGGGGGCCTGGGGCCAACGTCCTGACTTTC. Translating gives CASSWGPGANVLTF. The chain employs TRBV2 and TRBJ2-6; tentative D call: TRBD1 (6 bases). V lost 6 bases, J lost 2 bases, and 8 bases lay in between. CDR1 SNHLY and CDR2 FYNNEI come from the germline V gene. The CDR3 extends over 14 amino acids.

The V call is TRBV9, the J call TRBJ1-5; possible D gene TRBD1, 5 bases. This CDR3 contains 13 residues. Trimming stripped 2 bases from V and 5 bases from J, with 8 bases between. Germline assignment: CDR1 SGDLS and CDR2 YYNGEE. In nucleotides, the CDR3 is TGTGCCAGCAGCGTCAGGGTCGATCAGCCCCAGCATTTT. Residues: CASSVRVDQPQHF.

This clone was seen a handful of times. The chain couples TRBV27 to TRBJ1-5, with 7 positions matching TRBD1. CDR1 and CDR2 from the germline V gene are MNHEY and SMNVEV (reference sequence). CDR3 length: 14 residues. The V gene end was trimmed by 3 bases and the J gene end by 3 bases; junction bases not matched to a gene: 2. In nucleotides, the CDR3 is TGTGCCAGCAGTTTCGGACAGGCCAATCAGCCCCAGCATTTT. It encodes CASSFGQANQPQHF.

The chain joins TRBV11-3 to TRBJ2-5; D gene unclear. This CDR3 has 15 residues. Germline V gene data show CDR1 as SGHNT and CDR2 as YENEEA. V was trimmed by 1 base and J by 0 bases, leaving 9 bases between them. The CDR3 coding sequence is TGTGCCAGCAGCTTAGGTACAGAAGACCAAGAGACCCAGTACTTC. As protein: CASSLGTEDQETQYF.

The chain employs TRBV5-1 and TRBJ2-7; D ambiguous. CDR1 SGHRS and CDR2 YFSETQ come from the germline V gene. Trimming pared 1 base from V and 5 bases from J, leaving 16 bases between. The CDR3 contains 15 residues. The chain's CDR3 is CASSLFVGVSHEQYF. CDR3 coding DNA: TGCGCCAGCAGCTTGTTCGTCGGAGTTTCCCACGAGCAGTACTTC.

Only a few counts were recorded for this clone. V and J are TRBV19 and TRBJ1-6, with D uncertain. CDR1 and CDR2 (germline): LNHDA, SQIVND (reference sequence). The V and J ends lost 7 bases and 6 bases respectively, with 16 bases between them. The CDR3 loop spans 15 amino acids. The CDR3 is CASTHVAVLNSPLHF. CDR3 nucleotides: TGTGCCAGTACCCACGTAGCCGTTCTTAATTCACCCCTCCACTTT.

The chain employs TRBV7-2 and TRBJ1-5; D not certain. Germline loops: CDR1 SGHTA, CDR2 FQGNSA. V was clipped by 5 bases and J by 2 bases, with 7 bases between them. The CDR3 runs 13 residues. CDR3 nucleotides: TGTGCCAGCAGCCCTAGTGGCAATCAGCCCCAGCATTTT. Protein: CASSPSGNQPQHF.

This chain uses TRBV6-5 with TRBJ1-4; D unresolved. V shed 9 bases and J shed 2 bases, with 10 bases lying between them. Per germline, CDR1 MNHEY and CDR2 SVGAGI. CDR3 length: 13 amino acids. The CDR3 sequence is CASCAGTNEKLFF. The CDR3 bases are TGTGCCAGTTGTGCGGGGACTAATGAAAAACTGTTTTTT.

The chain links TRBV24-1 to TRBJ2-1, with a tentative D call TRBD2 (6 bases). Per the germline V gene, CDR1 is KGHDR and CDR2 is SFDVKD. CDR3 size: 17 residues. V was trimmed by 4 bases and J by 3 bases, leaving 18 bases between them. The CDR3 sequence: CATSDPGTDGLYNEQFF. The CDR3, as DNA: TGTGCCACCAGTGACCCGGGGACTGACGGACTCTACAATGAGCAGTTCTTC.

The rearrangement links TRBV28 to TRBJ1-6; perhaps TRBD1 as D (6 bases). The CDR3 is made up of 16 amino acids. Germline values: CDR1 MDHEN, CDR2 SYDVKM. The V gene lost 4 bases and the J gene lost 3 bases, with 13 bases spanning the gap. For the CDR3, the DNA is TGTGCCAGCAGTTCCCTGAGGGACAACTATAATTCACCCCTCCACTTT. Its protein is CASSSLRDNYNSPLHF.

The chain has TRBV6-5 and TRBJ2-7; tentative D call: TRBD1 (5 bases). V lost 8 bases to trimming and J lost 0 bases, with 14 bases between them. Germline V gene sequence: CDR1 MNHEY, CDR2 SVGAGI. The CDR3 sequence is 14 residues long. CDR3 amino acids: CASGAVGSSYEQYF. The DNA for the CDR3 is TGTGCCAGCGGGGCCGTAGGGTCCTCCTACGAGCAGTACTTC.

The chain carries TRBV24-1 and TRBJ2-2, with D hard to call. Trimming left V 3 bases short and J 0 bases short, with 7 bases between. The length of the CDR3 is 15 residues. Germline CDR1 and CDR2: KGHDR and SFDVKD. CDR3 region: CATSDTSSNTGELFF. The CDR3 nucleotides are TGTGCCACCAGTGATACCAGTTCGAACACCGGGGAGCTGTTTTTT.

V gene TRBV5-1 combines with J gene TRBJ2-2; a possible D gene is TRBD2 (7 bases). The ends were cut back, 2 bases at V and 4 bases at J, with 12 bases in the middle. The CDR3 covers 15 residues. Germline V gene sequence: CDR1 SGHRS, CDR2 YFSETQ. CDR3 protein: CASSFGGAGTGELFF. Here the CDR3 DNA reads TGCGCCAGCAGCTTTGGGGGGGCCGGCACCGGGGAGCTGTTTTTT.

The chain joins TRBV19 to TRBJ2-1; D may be TRBD1 (6 bases). Per the germline V gene, CDR1 is LNHDA and CDR2 is SQIVND (reference sequence). The CDR3 is 13 residues long. The ends were cut back, 5 bases at V and 10 bases at J, with 15 bases in the middle. CDR3 region: CASSGYRAGEQFF. The CDR3 coding sequence is TGTGCCAGTAGTGGATACAGGGCTGGAGAGCAGTTCTTC.

The rearrangement links TRBV5-1 to TRBJ1-6, with a tentative D call TRBD1 (6 bases). CDR1 is SGHRS and CDR2 is YFSETQ in the germline V gene. V dropped 0 bases and J dropped 0 bases, with 16 bases sitting between them. The CDR3 is 19 residues long. CDR3 region: CASSLAWDTASSYNSPLHF. The CDR3 DNA follows: TGCGCCAGCAGCTTGGCCTGGGACACCGCCAGCTCCTATAATTCACCCCTCCACTTT. Full variable domain (rest looked up from reference TRBV5-1 and TRBJ1-6): KAGVTQTPRYLIKTRGQQVTLSCSPISGHRSVSWYQQTPGQGLQFLFEYFSETQRNKGNFPGRFSGRQFSNSRSEMNVSTLELGDSALYLCASSLAWDTASSYNSPLHFGNGTRLTVT.

V and J are TRBV27 and TRBJ2-3, with 11 bases matching TRBD1. CDR3 length: 16 residues. V gave up 5 bases and J gave up 6 bases; unmatched junction bases: 10. Germline V CDR1 and CDR2: MNHEY, SMNVEV (reference sequence). CDR3 amino acids: CASSLGQGARWDTQYF. CDR3 bases: TGTGCCAGCAGTCTCGGACAGGGGGCGAGGTGGGATACGCAGTATTTT.

The chain couples TRBV28 to TRBJ1-2, with D possibly TRBD1 on 6 matching bases. The germline V and J ends were trimmed by 6 bases and 0 bases, with 11 bases remaining between them. This CDR3 spans 14 amino acids. Germline CDR1 and CDR2: MDHEN and SYDVKM. The CDR3 DNA reads as TGTGCCAGCAGCCCCGGACAGCCTAACTATGGCTACACCTTC. It encodes CASSPGQPNYGYTF.

The chain links TRBV2 to TRBJ2-3; TRBD1 matches at 11 bases. This CDR3 spans 14 amino acids. V shed 8 bases and J 4 bases; nucleotides not matched to a gene: 5. CDR1 is SNHLY and CDR2 is FYNNEI in the germline V gene. The CDR3, as DNA: TGTGCCAGCGGCCGGGACAGGGGGGCAGATACGCAGTATTTT. Translation gives CASGRDRGADTQYF.

This sequence joins TRBV7-3 and TRBJ2-1; the D gene is possibly TRBD1 (5 bases). V was shortened by 5 bases and J by 7 bases, with 18 bases between the two germline ends. The CDR3 length is 15 residues. Germline V gives CDR1 SGHTA, CDR2 FQGTGA. CDR3 sequence reads: CASSLLRAGLNEQFF. In nucleotides, the CDR3 is TGTGCCAGCAGCCTTCTTAGGGCAGGGCTGAATGAGCAGTTCTTC.

V usage is TRBV3-1 (or the pseudogene TRBV3-2) and J usage is TRBJ1-3; 7 nucleotides align to TRBD1. CDR1 and CDR2 (germline): LGHDT, YNNKEL (reference sequence). The CDR3 is 15 amino acids. J lost 2 bases, V lost 4 bases, and 5 bases had no gene match. The CDR3 nucleotides are TGTGCCAGCAGCCCAGGAGACAGGGCTGGAAACACCATATATTTT. It yields the protein CASSPGDRAGNTIYF.

This rearrangement joins TRBV29-1 to TRBJ1-5; 7 bases fit TRBD1. This CDR3 contains 13 residues. Germline V CDR1 and CDR2: SQVTM, ANQGSEA. The V and J ends lost 5 bases and 5 bases, in that order; junction bases with no gene match: 6. The CDR3 coding sequence is TGCAGCGTTTCCGGGACAGAAGATCAGCCCCAGCATTTT. Encoded protein: CSVSGTEDQPQHF.

Here the CDR3 DNA reads TGTGCCAGCAGCGAGGTTGGGTCTGGATTCTACGAGCAGTACTTC. Protein: CASSEVGSGFYEQYF. The V and J genes are TRBV28 and TRBJ2-7; no clear D. Trimming stripped 6 bases from V and 3 bases from J, with 18 bases between. The CDR3 totals 15 residues. Germline CDR1 and CDR2: MDHEN and SYDVKM. The full variable domain, in which reference TRBV28 and TRBJ2-7 provide the parts outside the CDR3, is DVKVTQSSRYLVKRTGEKVFLECVQDMDHENMFWYRQDPGLGLRLIYFSYDVKMKEKGDIPEGYSVSREKKERFSLILESASTNQTSMYLCASSEVGSGFYEQYFGPGTRLTVT.